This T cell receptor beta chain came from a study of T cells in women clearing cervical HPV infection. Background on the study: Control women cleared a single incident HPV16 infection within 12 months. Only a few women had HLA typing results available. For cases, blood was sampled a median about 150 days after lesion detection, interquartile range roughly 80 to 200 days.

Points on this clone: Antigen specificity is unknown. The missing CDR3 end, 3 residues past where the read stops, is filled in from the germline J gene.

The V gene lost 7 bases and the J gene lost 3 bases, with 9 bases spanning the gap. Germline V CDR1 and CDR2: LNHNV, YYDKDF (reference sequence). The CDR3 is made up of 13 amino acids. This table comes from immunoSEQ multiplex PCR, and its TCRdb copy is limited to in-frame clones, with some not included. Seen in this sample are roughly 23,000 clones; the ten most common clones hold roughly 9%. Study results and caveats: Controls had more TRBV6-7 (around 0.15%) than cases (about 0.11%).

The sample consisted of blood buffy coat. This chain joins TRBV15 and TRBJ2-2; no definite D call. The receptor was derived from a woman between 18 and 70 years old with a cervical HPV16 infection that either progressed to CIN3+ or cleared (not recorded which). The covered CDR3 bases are TGTGCCACCAAGTCCAGTGACACCGGGGAG. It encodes CATKSSDTGE. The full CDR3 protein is CATKSSDTGELFF.